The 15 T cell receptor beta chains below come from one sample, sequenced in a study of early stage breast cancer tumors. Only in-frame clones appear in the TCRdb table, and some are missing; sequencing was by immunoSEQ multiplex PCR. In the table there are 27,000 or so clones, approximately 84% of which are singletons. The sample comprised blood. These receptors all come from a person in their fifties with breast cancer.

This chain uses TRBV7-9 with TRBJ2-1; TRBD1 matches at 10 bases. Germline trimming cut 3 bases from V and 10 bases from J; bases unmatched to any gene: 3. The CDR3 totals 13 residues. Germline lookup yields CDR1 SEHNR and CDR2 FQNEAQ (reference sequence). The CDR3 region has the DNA TGTGCCAGCAGCTTGGGACAGGGGTTCGAGCAGTTCTTC. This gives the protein CASSLGQGFEQFF.

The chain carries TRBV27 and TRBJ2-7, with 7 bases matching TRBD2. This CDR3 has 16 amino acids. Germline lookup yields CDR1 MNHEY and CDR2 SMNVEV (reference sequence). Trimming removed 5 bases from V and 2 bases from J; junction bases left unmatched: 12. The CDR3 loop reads CASSQDPGGTAYEQYF. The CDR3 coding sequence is TGTGCCAGCAGTCAGGACCCCGGGGGGACTGCCTACGAGCAGTACTTC.

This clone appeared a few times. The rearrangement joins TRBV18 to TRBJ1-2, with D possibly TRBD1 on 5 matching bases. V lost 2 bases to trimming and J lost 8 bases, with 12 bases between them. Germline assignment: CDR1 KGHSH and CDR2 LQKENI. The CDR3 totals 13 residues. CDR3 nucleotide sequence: TGTGCCAGCTCACCAGGGCAGGGTGAGGGCTACACCTTC. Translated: CASSPGQGEGYTF.

CDR3 protein: CASSSPWTSGAYTDTQYF. CDR3 nucleotides: TGTGCCAGCAGTTCACCCTGGACTAGCGGGGCGTACACAGATACGCAGTATTTT. V gene TRBV28 combines with J gene TRBJ2-3; 12 bases align to TRBD2. J was trimmed by 2 bases and V by 4 bases; bases with no gene match: 10. This CDR3 region has 18 residues. The germline V gene has CDR1 MDHEN and CDR2 SYDVKM.

CDR3 region: CASSVENTWASEAFF. CDR3 nucleotide sequence: TGTGCCAGCAGCGTAGAGAACACATGGGCCTCTGAAGCTTTCTTT. The rearrangement links TRBV9 to TRBJ1-1, with D unclear. V gave up 0 bases and J gave up 6 bases, with 15 bases separating them. The CDR3 totals 15 residues. CDR1 is SGDLS and CDR2 is YYNGEE in the germline V gene.

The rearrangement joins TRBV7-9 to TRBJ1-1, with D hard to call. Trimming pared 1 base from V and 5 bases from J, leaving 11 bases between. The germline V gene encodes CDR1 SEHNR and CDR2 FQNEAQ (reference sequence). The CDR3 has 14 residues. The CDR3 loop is CASSLDGERTEAFF. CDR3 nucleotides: TGTGCCAGCAGCTTAGACGGCGAGAGGACTGAAGCTTTCTTT.

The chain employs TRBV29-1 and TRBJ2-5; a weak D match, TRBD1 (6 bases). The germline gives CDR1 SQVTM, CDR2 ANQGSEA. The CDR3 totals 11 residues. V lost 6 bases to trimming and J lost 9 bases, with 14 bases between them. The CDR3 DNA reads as TGCAGCGTAATGACAGGCTCTTCCCAGTACTTC. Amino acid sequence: CSVMTGSSQYF.

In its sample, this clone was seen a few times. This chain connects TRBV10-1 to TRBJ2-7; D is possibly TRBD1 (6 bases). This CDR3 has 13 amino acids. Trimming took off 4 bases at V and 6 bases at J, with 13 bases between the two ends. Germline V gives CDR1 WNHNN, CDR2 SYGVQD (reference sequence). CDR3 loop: CASSVVVGGEQYF. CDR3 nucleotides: TGCGCCAGCAGTGTGGTTGTAGGGGGCGAGCAGTACTTC.

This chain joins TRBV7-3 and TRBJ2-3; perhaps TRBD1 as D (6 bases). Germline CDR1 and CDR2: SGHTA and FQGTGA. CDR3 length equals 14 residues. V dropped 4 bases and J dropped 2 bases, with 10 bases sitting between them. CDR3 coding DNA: TGTGCCAGCAGCTCCCGGACAGCCACAGATACGCAGTATTTT. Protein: CASSSRTATDTQYF.

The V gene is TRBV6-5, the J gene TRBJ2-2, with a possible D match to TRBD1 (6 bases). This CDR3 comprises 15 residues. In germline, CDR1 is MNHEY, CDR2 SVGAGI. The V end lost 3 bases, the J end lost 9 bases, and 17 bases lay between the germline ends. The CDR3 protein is CASSYSRGQAWELFF. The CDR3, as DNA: TGTGCCAGCAGTTATTCCCGGGGACAAGCGTGGGAGCTGTTTTTT.

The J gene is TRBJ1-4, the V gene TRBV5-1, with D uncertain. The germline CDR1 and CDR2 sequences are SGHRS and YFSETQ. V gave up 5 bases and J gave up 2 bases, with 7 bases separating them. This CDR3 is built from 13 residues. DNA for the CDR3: TGCGCCAGCAGGATGGGGACTAATGAAAAACTGTTTTTT. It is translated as CASRMGTNEKLFF.

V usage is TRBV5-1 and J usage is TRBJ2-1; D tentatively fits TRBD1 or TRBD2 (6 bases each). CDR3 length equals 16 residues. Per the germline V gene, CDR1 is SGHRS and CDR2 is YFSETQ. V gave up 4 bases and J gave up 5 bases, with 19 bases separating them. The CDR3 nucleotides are TGCGCCAGCAGCCGAGGGGGAAGGGGAGGCGACAATGAGCAGTTCTTC. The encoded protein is CASSRGGRGGDNEQFF.

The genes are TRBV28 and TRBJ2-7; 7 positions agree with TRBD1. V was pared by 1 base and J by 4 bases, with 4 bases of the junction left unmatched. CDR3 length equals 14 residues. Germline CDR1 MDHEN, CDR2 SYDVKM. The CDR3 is CASSLYPGQYEQYF. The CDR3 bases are TGTGCCAGCAGTTTATACCCGGGACAGTACGAGCAGTACTTC.

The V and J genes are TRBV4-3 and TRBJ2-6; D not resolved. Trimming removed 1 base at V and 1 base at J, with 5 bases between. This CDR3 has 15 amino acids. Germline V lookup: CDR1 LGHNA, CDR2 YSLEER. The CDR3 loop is CASSQAFSGANVLTF. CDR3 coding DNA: TGCGCCAGCAGCCAAGCGTTTTCTGGGGCCAACGTCCTGACTTTC.

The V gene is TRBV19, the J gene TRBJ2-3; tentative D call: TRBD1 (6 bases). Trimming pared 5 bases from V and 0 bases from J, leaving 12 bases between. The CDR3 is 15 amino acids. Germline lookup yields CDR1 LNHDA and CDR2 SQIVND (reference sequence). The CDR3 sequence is CASSRQGSSTDTQYF. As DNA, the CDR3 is TGTGCCAGTAGTCGGCAGGGGTCCAGCACAGATACGCAGTATTTT.